One and the same sample provided the 10 T cell receptor beta chains below, sequenced in a study of blood T cell repertoires in COVID-19. Repertoires were generated with immunoSEQ multiplex PCR, while TCRdb's copy carries only in-frame clones and drops some. The table includes 270,000 or so clones, roughly four fifths detected once. Sequenced input: peripheral blood. The origin of the receptors is a woman aged 45-65 years who had recovered from COVID-19.

This chain joins TRBV7-9 and TRBJ1-1; the match to TRBD1 covers 10 bases. The CDR3 totals 15 residues. Germline V gives CDR1 SEHNR, CDR2 FQNEAQ (reference sequence). Trimming took 4 bases from V and 1 from J; bases not matched to a gene: 3. The CDR3 DNA reads as TGTGCCAGCAGCTGGACAGGGGGGGCGAACACTGAAGCTTTCTTT. Translated, it gives CASSWTGGANTEAFF.

The V call is TRBV18, the J call TRBJ2-7; no reliable D call. The CDR3 totals 13 residues. Germline CDR1 reads KGHSH; CDR2 reads LQKENI. Trimming shortened V by 1 base and J by 7 bases, and 11 bases separated the two germline ends. As DNA, the CDR3 is TGTGCCAGCTCACCACAGGAGTTTCAAGAGCAGTACTTC. This encodes CASSPQEFQEQYF.

This sequence joins TRBV6-5 and TRBJ1-4; D gene uncertain. This CDR3 spans 14 amino acids. Germline lookup yields CDR1 MNHEY and CDR2 SVGAGI. V lost 5 bases to trimming and J lost 7 bases, with 14 bases between them. This CDR3 is CASSLDNVSEKLFF. In nucleotides, the CDR3 is TGTGCCAGCAGTCTCGACAACGTTAGTGAAAAACTGTTTTTT.

The J gene is TRBJ2-1, the V gene TRBV9, with 8 bases lining up with TRBD2. With 0 bases clipped from V and 5 bases from J, the junction kept 7 bases outside the gene matches. Germline-derived CDR1 and CDR2 are SGDLS and YYNGEE. This CDR3 spans 16 amino acids. CDR3 nucleotide sequence: TGTGCCAGCAGCGTAGTGGGAACTAGCGGTAACAATGAGCAGTTCTTC. It translates to CASSVVGTSGNNEQFF. Looking up the rest from reference TRBV9 and TRBJ2-1 gives the full variable domain: DSGVTQTPKHLITATGQRVTLRCSPRSGDLSVYWYQQSLDQGLQFLIQYYNGEERAKGNILERFSAQQFPDLHSELNLSSLELGDSALYFCASSVVGTSGNNEQFFGPGTRLTVL.

The chain joins TRBV19 to TRBJ1-1; maybe TRBD1 (5 bases). The germline gives CDR1 LNHDA, CDR2 SQIVND (reference sequence). The CDR3 covers 14 residues. V was cut by 7 bases and J by 2 bases, with 14 bases left in between. CDR3 in DNA: TGTGCCAGTAACCATGAGGGGACTAACACTGAAGCTTTCTTT. This codes for CASNHEGTNTEAFF.

V gene TRBV24-1 combines with J gene TRBJ1-1; a weak D match, TRBD1 (5 bases). The germline gives CDR1 KGHDR, CDR2 SFDVKD. V gave up 9 bases and J gave up 3 bases, with 13 bases separating them. The CDR3 has 13 amino acids. Here the CDR3 DNA reads TGTGCCACCTCCGCAGGGACTGACACTGAAGCTTTCTTT. Encoded protein: CATSAGTDTEAFF.

This rearrangement joins TRBV25-1 to TRBJ1-3; D perhaps matches TRBD1 (5 bases). Germline loops: CDR1 MGHDK, CDR2 SYGVNS. V dropped 7 bases and J dropped 4 bases, with 14 bases sitting between them. This CDR3 spans 14 amino acids. CDR3 region: CASNPAGVGNTIYF. The CDR3 DNA reads as TGTGCCAGCAACCCCGCGGGGGTGGGAAACACCATATATTTT. Looking up the rest from reference TRBV25-1 and TRBJ1-3 gives the full variable domain: EADIYQTPRYLVIGTGKKITLECSQTMGHDKMYWYQQDPGMELHLIHYSYGVNSTEKGDLSSESTVSRIRTEHFPLTLESARPSHTSQYLCASNPAGVGNTIYFGEGSWLTVV.

J is TRBJ1-6 and V is TRBV7-2, with 8 bases lining up with TRBD1. With 9 bases clipped from V and 5 bases from J, the junction kept 9 bases outside the gene matches. This CDR3 is 15 amino acids long. Germline CDR1 reads SGHTA; CDR2 reads FQGNSA. The DNA of the CDR3 is TGTGCCAGTTCGGGACAGGATTCGAATAATTCACCCCTCCACTTT. This codes for CASSGQDSNNSPLHF.

The chain is built from TRBV3-1 (or the pseudogene TRBV3-2) and TRBJ2-3, with TRBD2 matching over 8 bases. Germline V gene sequence: CDR1 LGHDT, CDR2 YNNKEL (reference sequence). V lost 1 base and J lost 2; bases outside the gene matches: 8. The CDR3 has 17 amino acids. CDR3 region: CASSQGFAGGPTDTQYF. DNA for the CDR3: TGTGCCAGCAGCCAAGGTTTCGCGGGGGGACCCACAGATACGCAGTATTTT.

The gene calls are TRBV27 and TRBJ2-3; 8 nucleotides match TRBD1. Germline lookup yields CDR1 MNHEY and CDR2 SMNVEV (reference sequence). V was clipped by 7 bases and J by 8 bases; unmatched bases: 5. The CDR3 loop spans 12 amino acids. The CDR3 DNA is TGTGCCAGCACCAAACAGGGGGGTACGCAGTATTTT. It encodes CASTKQGGTQYF.